This entry lists 9 T cell receptor beta chains sequenced from one sample in a study of blood T cell repertoires in COVID-19. Sequenced by immunoSEQ multiplex PCR; TCRdb stores in-frame clones only, minus some. The sample has just under 150,000 clones; approximately 86% are singletons. Material for sequencing was peripheral blood. The receptors were gathered from a woman aged 50 to 60 with acute or convalescent COVID-19.

V is TRBV6-5 and J is TRBJ2-7; tentatively, D is TRBD1 (6 bases). The V end lost 0 bases, the J end lost 0 bases, and 9 bases lay between the germline ends. CDR3 size: 15 residues. Germline V gene sequence: CDR1 MNHEY, CDR2 SVGAGI. This CDR3 reads CASSYSTDSSYEQYF. In DNA form, the CDR3 reads TGTGCCAGCAGTTACTCGACGGACAGCTCCTACGAGCAGTACTTC.

This chain joins TRBV11-2 and TRBJ2-3; TRBD2 aligns across 8 bases. Unmatched junction bases numbered 8, after V lost 0 bases and J lost 0 bases. This CDR3 is built from 18 residues. CDR1 and CDR2 (germline): SGHAT, FQNNGV. CDR3 protein: CASSLERGAIISTDTQYF. The CDR3 region has the DNA TGTGCCAGCAGCTTAGAGCGGGGGGCCATTATAAGCACAGATACGCAGTATTTT. The full variable domain, completed using reference TRBV11-2 and TRBJ2-3, is EAGVAQSPRYKIIEKRQSVAFWCNPISGHATLYWYQQILGQGPKLLIQFQNNGVVDDSQLPKDRFSAERLKGVDSTLKIQPAKLEDSAVYLCASSLERGAIISTDTQYFGPGTRLTVL.

The chain recombines TRBV27 with TRBJ2-1, with a tentative D call TRBD1 (6 bases). Germline-derived CDR1 and CDR2 are MNHEY and SMNVEV (reference sequence). Trimming removed 5 bases at V and 4 bases at J, with 18 bases between. The CDR3 has 16 residues. CDR3 in amino acids: CASSRFRQASYNEQFF. The CDR3 nucleotides are TGTGCCAGCAGTCGCTTCCGACAGGCCTCATACAATGAGCAGTTCTTC.

The gene calls are TRBV7-9 and TRBJ2-3; 12 bases match TRBD2. Germline CDR1 reads SEHNR; CDR2 reads FQNEAQ (reference sequence). The CDR3 sequence is 19 residues long. V shed 5 bases, J shed 0 bases, and the junction held 12 bases outside the gene matches. CDR3 nucleotides: TGTGCCAGCAGCCCGGCCCGGACTAGCGGGGCTTCTAGCACAGATACGCAGTATTTT. Translating it yields CASSPARTSGASSTDTQYF.

This clone was seen once. The genes are TRBV29-1 and TRBJ1-2, with 7 nucleotides matching TRBD1. The CDR3 spans 15 residues. Germline CDR1 reads SQVTM; CDR2 reads ANQGSEA. V dropped 7 bases and J dropped 3; count of bases not matched to a gene: 14. CDR3 sequence: CSATLAQGGDYGYTF. CDR3 DNA sequence: TGCAGCGCCACCTTGGCGCAGGGGGGAGACTATGGCTACACCTTC. Together with reference TRBV29-1 and TRBJ1-2, the CDR3 gives the full variable domain: SAVISQKPSRDICQRGTSLTIQCQVDSQVTMMFWYRQQPGQSLTLIATANQGSEATYESGFVIDKFPISRPNLTFSTLTVSNMSPEDSSIYLCSATLAQGGDYGYTFGSGTRLTVV.

This clone was seen just once. The rearrangement uses TRBV30 and TRBJ1-4, with 9 bases lining up with TRBD1. The CDR3 length is 15 residues. Looked up from germline, CDR1 is GTSNPN and CDR2 is SVGIG (reference sequence). The CDR3 DNA reads as TGTGTCGGAGCCCGGGACAGGGCAGCAGGTGAAAAACTGTTTTTT. It specifies CVGARDRAAGEKLFF.

V is TRBV5-4 and J is TRBJ2-2, with 12 bases aligning to TRBD2. The CDR3 runs 16 residues. Germline assignment: CDR1 SGHNT and CDR2 YYREEE (reference sequence). V lost 4 bases and J lost 5; bases outside the gene matches: 6. The CDR3 coding sequence is TGTGCCAGCAGCGGAGGACTAGCGGGGTTTACCGGGGAGCTGTTTTTT. Amino acids: CASSGGLAGFTGELFF.

The chain joins TRBV7-7 to TRBJ2-1; perhaps TRBD1 as D (5 bases). Germline loops: CDR1 SSHAT, CDR2 FNYEAQ (reference sequence). The CDR3 is made up of 16 amino acids. V was clipped by 1 base and J by 2 bases, with 12 bases between them. The CDR3 nucleotides read TGTGCCAGCAGCTTAGGCCAAGGGGCCCCCTACAATGAGCAGTTCTTC. Protein product: CASSLGQGAPYNEQFF.

The chain combines TRBV9 with TRBJ2-2; 8 bases are a match to TRBD1. Trimming took 1 base from V and 4 from J; bases not matched to a gene: 6. Per germline, CDR1 SGDLS and CDR2 YYNGEE. CDR3 length equals 16 residues. The CDR3 spells CASSVRRGTGTGELFF. CDR3 in DNA: TGTGCCAGCAGCGTACGAAGAGGGACAGGCACCGGGGAGCTGTTTTTT.